This T cell receptor (beta chain) appears in the sequencing data of a study of cytomegalovirus exposure and HLA in healthy donors. Study-level findings and limits: Analysis was performed later, and it showed HLA-associated TCR beta chains to be more clonally expanded than equally common others. Among TCR sequences, most were rare, though some public TCRs appeared in many donors.

With respect to this clone: Antigen unknown.

The CDR3 runs 13 residues. Germline CDR1 MNHNS, CDR2 SASEGT. Trimming took off 3 bases at V and 2 bases at J, with 6 bases between the two ends. In the PCR, 60 Vbeta and 13 Jbeta primers were used. Data came from immunoSEQ multiplex PCR; TCRdb stores just in-frame clones and leaves some out. The sample comprises some 160,000 clones, around 77% of which are singletons, and roughly 2% rests with the top ten. The chain joins TRBV6-1 to TRBJ2-3; D gene unclear. This sequence originates from a man aged 50 to 60 in good health and CMV-seropositive. Material for sequencing was PBMCs. CDR3 protein: CASSDPNTDTQYF. The CDR3 DNA is TGTGCCAGCAGTGACCCCAACACAGATACGCAGTATTTT.